This TCR beta chain comes out of a study of identical twins. In its sample, this clonotype was seen many times. The antigen remains undetermined. General study results and limits: Cord blood beta clonotypes that were abundant carried fewer insertions, and memory repertoires showed no such trend. Within monozygotic twins, out-of-frame TCR alpha sharing was underestimated by the models. Conclusions relied on cross-sectional statistical analysis, not following the same donors. Out-of-frame alpha sequences shared by twins were enriched for low generation probability.

TCRdb re-called the 5' RACE reads with MiXCR, one entry per CDR3 protein. The sample has 640,000 or so distinct CDR3 sequences; around 6% are singletons. CDR3 length: 11 residues. From germline, CDR1 is DFQATT and CDR2 SNEGSKA (reference sequence). The V gene lost 3 bases and the J gene lost 8 bases, with 8 bases spanning the gap. Sequencing was done on a sample of naive T cells sorted from blood. The V gene is TRBV20-1, the J gene TRBJ2-1, with D unclear. This receptor was identified in a man between 18 and 35 years old in good health. DNA of the CDR3: TGCAGTGCTAGTATCGTGGATGAGCAGTTCTTC. Amino acids: CSASIVDEQFF.